This passage covers 15 T cell receptor beta chains from one sample sequenced in a study of blood T cell repertoires in COVID-19 (dated by TCRdb to the early 2020s). Library preparation used the immunoSEQ multiplex PCR assay. As stored in TCRdb, this immuneACCESS dataset retains in-frame rearrangements with V and J assigned. A fraction of the clones does not appear; measured against another copy, unresolved V genes explain less than half of the discrepancy, and the remainder lacks a known reason. The sample table lists some 390,000 clones, approximately 89% of them with a count of one. The ten biggest clones cover 2.3% of the sample. Source material: peripheral blood. The receptors come from a woman aged 55-70 years with COVID-19, enrolled during active disease.

The chain combines TRBV14 with TRBJ1-2; 7 positions match TRBD1. CDR3 size: 14 residues. Germline CDR1 and CDR2: SGHDN and FVKESK. With V trimmed by 1 base and J by 4 bases, 3 bases remained unmatched. The CDR3 region has the DNA TGTGCCAGCAGCCAAGGACAGGGACGCTATGGCTACACCTTC. This translates into CASSQGQGRYGYTF.

The chain recombines TRBV30 with TRBJ1-2; 7 positions match TRBD1. The germline V gene encodes CDR1 GTSNPN and CDR2 SVGIG (reference sequence). With 3 bases clipped from V and 4 bases from J, the junction kept 8 bases outside the gene matches. This CDR3 has 14 amino acids. CDR3 sequence (DNA): TGTGCCTGGAGCGGGACAGTGTATTCCTATGGCTACACCTTC. This codes for CAWSGTVYSYGYTF.

The rearrangement uses TRBV6-4 and TRBJ2-3, with TRBD1 as a possible D gene (5 bases). The V gene's germline CDR1 is MRHNA and CDR2 SNTAGT. Trimming cost V 2 bases and J 2 bases, with 8 bases left between them. The CDR3 is 14 residues long. In nucleotides, the CDR3 is TGTGCCAGCAGTGACAGGGGTTTCACAGATACGCAGTATTTT. This codes for CASSDRGFTDTQYF.

This chain connects TRBV18 to TRBJ2-1; 9 nucleotides align to TRBD1. V shed 3 bases, J shed 14 bases, and the junction held 5 bases outside the gene matches. The germline V gene has CDR1 KGHSH and CDR2 LQKENI. This CDR3 contains 12 residues. The CDR3 region is CASSPRGQGKFF. CDR3 DNA: TGTGCCAGCTCACCGAGAGGACAGGGGAAGTTCTTC.

The V gene is TRBV3-1 (or the pseudogene TRBV3-2), the J gene TRBJ2-7; TRBD2 matches at 7 bases. Unmatched junction bases numbered 3, after V lost 4 bases and J lost 3 bases. This CDR3 spans 13 amino acids. Germline V gene data show CDR1 as LGHDT and CDR2 as YNNKEL (reference sequence). The CDR3: CASSLRGDYEQYF. DNA for the CDR3: TGTGCCAGCAGCCTACGGGGGGACTACGAGCAGTACTTC.

The chain has TRBV11-2 and TRBJ2-6, with 7 positions matching TRBD1. The V and J ends lost 4 bases and 8 bases, in that order; junction bases with no gene match: 2. The germline V gene encodes CDR1 SGHAT and CDR2 FQNNGV. The CDR3 loop spans 13 amino acids. DNA of the CDR3: TGTGCCAGCAGCTCGAGGGGGCCCAACGTCCTGACTTTC. Its protein product is CASSSRGPNVLTF.

This clone was picked up one time. V and J are TRBV10-3 and TRBJ1-3, with TRBD1 matching 8 bases. The J segment lost 7 bases and the V segment lost 4 bases, leaving 6 bases of the junction unmatched. From germline, CDR1 is ENHRY and CDR2 SYGVKD. This CDR3 comprises 14 residues. The CDR3 is CAISGTTGGNTIYF. DNA for the CDR3: TGTGCCATCAGTGGCACAACAGGGGGGAACACCATATATTTT.

As for this clone: Distinct nucleotide sequences in the sample also encode this CDR3. The V call is TRBV5-1, the J call TRBJ1-2, with D possibly being TRBD1 (6 bases). CDR1 SGHRS and CDR2 YFSETQ come from the germline V gene. V was pared by 5 bases and J by 3 bases, with 11 bases between. The CDR3 has 13 residues. The CDR3 DNA is TGCGCCAGCAGTCAGGACAGCTACTATGGCTACACCTTC. Its protein is CASSQDSYYGYTF. The whole variable domain, remainder taken from reference TRBV5-1 and TRBJ1-2, is KAGVTQTPRYLIKTRGQQVTLSCSPISGHRSVSWYQQTPGQGLQFLFEYFSETQRNKGNFPGRFSGRQFSNSRSEMNVSTLELGDSALYLCASSQDSYYGYTFGSGTRLTVV.

The chain combines TRBV14 with TRBJ1-2; TRBD1 might be the D (6 bases). CDR3 size: 15 residues. The ends were cut back, 4 bases at V and 6 bases at J, with 18 bases in the middle. Germline V lookup: CDR1 SGHDN, CDR2 FVKESK. Written as DNA, the CDR3 is TGTGCCAGCAGCCCGGGGGGGGCCCCGGCGGATGGCTACACCTTC. It codes for CASSPGGAPADGYTF. The whole variable domain, filled in from reference TRBV14 and TRBJ1-2, reads EAGVTQFPSHSVIEKGQTVTLRCDPISGHDNLYWYRRVMGKEIKFLLHFVKESKQDESGMPNNRFLAERTGGTYSTLKVQPAELEDSGVYFCASSPGGAPADGYTFGSGTRLTVV.

This chain links TRBV6-6 with TRBJ1-1; a weak D match, TRBD1 (5 bases). The V gene lost 6 bases and the J gene lost 1 base, with 9 bases spanning the gap. Per the germline V gene, CDR1 is MNHNY and CDR2 is SVGAGI (reference sequence). The CDR3 runs to 13 residues. The CDR3 is CASRTEPNTEAFF. DNA for the CDR3: TGTGCCAGCAGGACAGAACCGAACACTGAAGCTTTCTTT.

V gene TRBV3-1 (or the pseudogene TRBV3-2) combines with J gene TRBJ2-2; weak D call: TRBD2 (5 bases). Trimming removed 3 bases from V and 13 bases from J, with 9 bases in between. CDR1 LGHDT and CDR2 YNNKEL come from the germline V gene (reference sequence). CDR3 length: 11 amino acids. The CDR3 reads CASSQDWGLFF. In nucleotides, the CDR3 is TGTGCCAGCAGCCAGGACTGGGGGCTGTTTTTT.

This clone has a single count. This chain joins TRBV18 and TRBJ2-4; tentative D call: TRBD2 (7 bases). Trimming took off 6 bases at V and 1 base at J, with 16 bases between the two ends. Germline CDR1 reads KGHSH; CDR2 reads LQKENI. There are 16 residues in the CDR3. The CDR3 sequence is CASSPTGGAAKNIQYF. The CDR3 coding sequence is TGTGCCAGCTCCCCCACGGGGGGCGCGGCCAAAAACATTCAGTACTTC.

The chain uses TRBV3-1 (or the pseudogene TRBV3-2) and TRBJ2-3; tentatively, D is TRBD2 (5 bases). Per germline, CDR1 LGHDT and CDR2 YNNKEL (reference sequence). The ends were cut back, 0 bases at V and 4 bases at J, with 5 bases in the middle. The CDR3 extends over 13 amino acids. The CDR3 loop reads CASSQEGADTQYF. The CDR3 DNA is TGTGCCAGCAGCCAAGAGGGAGCAGATACGCAGTATTTT.

J is TRBJ2-3 and V is TRBV5-6; 7 nucleotides match TRBD1. The CDR3 is 16 amino acids. Germline V gene sequence: CDR1 SGHDT, CDR2 YYEEEE. V lost 3 bases, J lost 0 bases, and 7 bases stayed unmatched. The DNA for the CDR3 is TGTGCCAGCAGCTCGCGGACAGGCTATAGCACAGATACGCAGTATTTT. Translation: CASSSRTGYSTDTQYF.

The rearrangement uses TRBV6-4 and TRBJ1-6; D is perhaps TRBD1 (6 bases). Per germline, CDR1 MRHNA and CDR2 SNTAGT. V lost 3 bases to trimming and J lost 7 bases, with 10 bases between them. The CDR3 runs 14 residues. CDR3 protein: CASSDFQGNSPLHF. CDR3 DNA sequence: TGTGCCAGCAGTGATTTTCAGGGGAATTCACCCCTCCACTTT.